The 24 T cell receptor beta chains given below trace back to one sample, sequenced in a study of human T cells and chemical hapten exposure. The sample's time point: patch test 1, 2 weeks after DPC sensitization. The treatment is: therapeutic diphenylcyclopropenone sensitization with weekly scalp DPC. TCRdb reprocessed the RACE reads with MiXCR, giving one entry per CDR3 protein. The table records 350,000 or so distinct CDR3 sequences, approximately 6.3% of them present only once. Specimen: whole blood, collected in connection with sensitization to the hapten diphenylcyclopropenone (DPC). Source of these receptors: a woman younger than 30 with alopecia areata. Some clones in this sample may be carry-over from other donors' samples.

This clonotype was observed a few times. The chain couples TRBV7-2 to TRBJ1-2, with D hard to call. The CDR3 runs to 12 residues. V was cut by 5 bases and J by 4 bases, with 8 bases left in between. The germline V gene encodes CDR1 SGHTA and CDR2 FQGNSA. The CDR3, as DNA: TGTGCCAGCAGCGTGGAGTCCTATGGCTACACCTTC. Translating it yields CASSVESYGYTF.

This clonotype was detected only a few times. In DNA form, the CDR3 reads TGTGCCAGCAGTCACAGGTCCGTACTAGCGGGGGCGCATACGCAGTATTTT. As protein: CASSHRSVLAGAHTQYF. The chain employs TRBV13 and TRBJ2-3; 11 bases line up with TRBD2. CDR1 PRHDT and CDR2 FYEKMQ come from the germline V gene (reference sequence). Losses at the gene ends were 6 bases for V and 7 bases for J; bases not matched to a gene: 15. The CDR3 extends over 17 amino acids. Complete variable domain (other parts from reference TRBV13 and TRBJ2-3): AAGVIQSPRHLIKEKRETATLKCYPIPRHDTVYWYQQGPGQDPQFLISFYEKMQSDKGSIPDRFSAQQFSDYHSELNMSSLELGDSALYFCASSHRSVLAGAHTQYFGPGTRLTVL.

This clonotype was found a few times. CDR3 amino acids: CASSPSRQGANSNYGYTF. The DNA of the CDR3 is TGTGCCAGCAGCCCCAGCCGACAGGGGGCGAATTCAAACTATGGCTACACCTTC. This chain connects TRBV9 to TRBJ1-2, with 10 bases identical to TRBD1. Losses at the gene ends were 4 bases for V and 2 bases for J; bases not matched to a gene: 14. Germline V gene lookup returns CDR1 SGDLS and CDR2 YYNGEE. The CDR3 runs to 18 residues.

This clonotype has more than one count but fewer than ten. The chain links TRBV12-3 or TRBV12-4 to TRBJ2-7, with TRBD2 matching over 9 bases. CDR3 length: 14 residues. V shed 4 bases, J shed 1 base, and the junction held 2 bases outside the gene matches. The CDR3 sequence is CASSYAGGSYEQYF. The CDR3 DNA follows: TGTGCCAGCAGTTATGCGGGGGGGTCCTACGAGCAGTACTTC.

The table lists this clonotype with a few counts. The CDR3 DNA is TGTGCCAGCAGCCGGAACCCGGATACGCAGTATTTT. This sequence encodes CASSRNPDTQYF. The V and J genes are TRBV7-9 and TRBJ2-3; D is ambiguous. The CDR3 has 12 residues. Looked up from germline, CDR1 is SEHNR and CDR2 is FQNEAQ (reference sequence). Trimming cost V 5 bases and J 6 bases, with 9 bases left between them.

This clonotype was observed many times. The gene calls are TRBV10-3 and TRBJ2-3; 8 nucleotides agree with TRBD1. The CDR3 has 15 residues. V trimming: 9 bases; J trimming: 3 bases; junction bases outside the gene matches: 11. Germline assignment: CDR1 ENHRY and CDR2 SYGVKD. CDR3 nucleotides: TGTGCCATAAGGGGACAGGTTGCACCAACAGATACGCAGTATTTT. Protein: CAIRGQVAPTDTQYF.

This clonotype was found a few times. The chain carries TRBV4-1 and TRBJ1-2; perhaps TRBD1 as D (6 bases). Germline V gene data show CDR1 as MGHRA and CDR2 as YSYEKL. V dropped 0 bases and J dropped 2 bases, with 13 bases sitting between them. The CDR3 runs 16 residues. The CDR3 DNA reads TGCGCCAGCAGCCAAGAAGACAGGACACCAAACTATGGCTACACCTTC. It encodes CASSQEDRTPNYGYTF.

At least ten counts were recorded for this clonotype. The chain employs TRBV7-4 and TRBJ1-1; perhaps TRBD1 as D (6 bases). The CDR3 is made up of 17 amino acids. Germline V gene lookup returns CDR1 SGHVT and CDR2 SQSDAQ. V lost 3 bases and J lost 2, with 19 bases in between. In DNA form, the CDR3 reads TGTGCCAGCAGCTTGTACAGGGCAGGGAGCGGCAACACTGAAGCTTTCTTT. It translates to CASSLYRAGSGNTEAFF. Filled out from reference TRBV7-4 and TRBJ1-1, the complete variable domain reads GAGVSQSPRYKVAKRGRDVALRCDSISGHVTLYWYRQTLGQGSEVLTYSQSDAQRDKSGRPSGRFSAERPERSVSTLKIQRTEQGDSAVYLCASSLYRAGSGNTEAFFGQGTRLTVV.

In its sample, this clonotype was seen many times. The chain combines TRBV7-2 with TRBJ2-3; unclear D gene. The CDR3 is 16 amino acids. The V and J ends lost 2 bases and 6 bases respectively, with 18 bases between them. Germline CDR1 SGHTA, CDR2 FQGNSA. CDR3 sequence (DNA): TGTGCCAGCAGCTTAAGCGCGTCGAGAAGGCATGATACGCAGTATTTT. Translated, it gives CASSLSASRRHDTQYF.

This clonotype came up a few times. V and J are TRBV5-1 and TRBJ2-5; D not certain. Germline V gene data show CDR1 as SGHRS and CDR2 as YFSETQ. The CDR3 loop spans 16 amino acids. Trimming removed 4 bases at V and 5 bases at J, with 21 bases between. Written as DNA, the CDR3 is TGCGCCAGCAGCCCCGTTACGAACAGCCGGTCGGAGACCCAGTACTTC. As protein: CASSPVTNSRSETQYF. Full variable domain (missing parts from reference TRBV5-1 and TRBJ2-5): KAGVTQTPRYLIKTRGQQVTLSCSPISGHRSVSWYQQTPGQGLQFLFEYFSETQRNKGNFPGRFSGRQFSNSRSEMNVSTLELGDSALYLCASSPVTNSRSETQYFGPGTRLLVL.

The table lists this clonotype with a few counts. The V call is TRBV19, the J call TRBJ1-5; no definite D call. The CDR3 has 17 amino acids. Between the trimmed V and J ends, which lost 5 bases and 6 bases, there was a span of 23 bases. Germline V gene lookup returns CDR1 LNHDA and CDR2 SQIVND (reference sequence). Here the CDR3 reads CASSFRGPAYSGQPQHF. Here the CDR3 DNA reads TGTGCCAGTAGTTTTCGAGGCCCGGCGTATTCCGGTCAGCCCCAGCATTTT. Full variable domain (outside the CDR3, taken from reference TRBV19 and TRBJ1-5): DGGITQSPKYLFRKEGQNVTLSCEQNLNHDAMYWYRQDPGQGLRLIYYSQIVNDFQKGDIAEGYSVSREKKESFPLTVTSAQKNPTAFYLCASSFRGPAYSGQPQHFGDGTRLSIL.

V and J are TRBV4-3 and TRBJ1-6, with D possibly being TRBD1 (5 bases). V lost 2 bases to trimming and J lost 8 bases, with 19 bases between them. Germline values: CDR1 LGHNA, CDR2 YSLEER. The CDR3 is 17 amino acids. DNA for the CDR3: TGCGCCAGCAGCCAATTTGGGAGGGGCAACTCTTATTCACCCCTCCACTTT. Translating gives CASSQFGRGNSYSPLHF.

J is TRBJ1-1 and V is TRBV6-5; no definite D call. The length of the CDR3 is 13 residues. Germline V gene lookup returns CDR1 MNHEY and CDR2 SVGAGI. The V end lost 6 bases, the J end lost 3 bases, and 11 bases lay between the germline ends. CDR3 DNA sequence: TGTGCCAGCAGACAACTCGGGTACACTGAAGCTTTCTTT. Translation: CASRQLGYTEAFF.

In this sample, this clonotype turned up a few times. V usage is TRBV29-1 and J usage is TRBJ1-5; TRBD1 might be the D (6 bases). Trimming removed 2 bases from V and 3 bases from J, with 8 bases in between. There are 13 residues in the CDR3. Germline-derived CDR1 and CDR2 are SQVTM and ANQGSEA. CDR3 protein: CSVERGDNQPQHF. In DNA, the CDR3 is TGCAGCGTTGAAAGGGGGGACAATCAGCCCCAGCATTTT.

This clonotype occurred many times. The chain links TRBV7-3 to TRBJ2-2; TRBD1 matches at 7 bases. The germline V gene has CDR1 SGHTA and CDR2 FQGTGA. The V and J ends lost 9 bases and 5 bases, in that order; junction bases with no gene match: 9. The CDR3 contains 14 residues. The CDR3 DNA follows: TGTGCCAGTCAATCCGACAGGGAGACCGGGGAGCTGTTTTTT. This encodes CASQSDRETGELFF.

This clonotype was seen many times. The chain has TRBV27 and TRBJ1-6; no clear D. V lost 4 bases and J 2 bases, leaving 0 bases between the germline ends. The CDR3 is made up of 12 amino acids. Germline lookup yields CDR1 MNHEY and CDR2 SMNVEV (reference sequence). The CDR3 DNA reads TGTGCCAGCAGTTCCTATAATTCACCCCTCCACTTT. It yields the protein CASSSYNSPLHF.

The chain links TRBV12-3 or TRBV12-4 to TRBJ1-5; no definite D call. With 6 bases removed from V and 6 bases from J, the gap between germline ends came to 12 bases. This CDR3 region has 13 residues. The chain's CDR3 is CASSQSYGQPQHF. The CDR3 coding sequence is TGTGCCAGCAGCCAAAGTTACGGTCAGCCCCAGCATTTT.

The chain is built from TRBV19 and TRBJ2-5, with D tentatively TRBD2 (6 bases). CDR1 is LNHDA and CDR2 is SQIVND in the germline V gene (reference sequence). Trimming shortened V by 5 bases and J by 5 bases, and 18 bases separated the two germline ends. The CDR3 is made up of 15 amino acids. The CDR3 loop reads CASSPRGAGEETQYF. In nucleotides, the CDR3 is TGTGCCAGTAGTCCACGAGGAGCGGGTGAGGAGACCCAGTACTTC.

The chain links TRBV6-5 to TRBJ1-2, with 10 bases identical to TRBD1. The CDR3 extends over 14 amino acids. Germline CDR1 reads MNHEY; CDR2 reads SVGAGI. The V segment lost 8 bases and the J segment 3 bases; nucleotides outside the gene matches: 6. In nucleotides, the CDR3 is TGTGCCAGCGGTCGGGACAGGGGAGACTATGGCTACACCTTC. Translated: CASGRDRGDYGYTF.

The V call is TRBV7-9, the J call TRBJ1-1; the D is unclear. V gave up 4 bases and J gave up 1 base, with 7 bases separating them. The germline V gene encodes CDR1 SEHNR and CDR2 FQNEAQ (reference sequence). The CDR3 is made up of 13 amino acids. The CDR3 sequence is CASSSEENTEAFF. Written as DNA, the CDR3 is TGTGCCAGCAGCTCCGAAGAGAACACTGAAGCTTTCTTT.

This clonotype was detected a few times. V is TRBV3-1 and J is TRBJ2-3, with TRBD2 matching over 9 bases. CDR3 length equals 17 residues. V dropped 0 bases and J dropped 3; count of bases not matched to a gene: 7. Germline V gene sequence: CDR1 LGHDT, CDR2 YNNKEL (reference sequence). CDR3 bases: TGTGCCAGCAGCCAAGACCTCGCGGCGGGGGGGACAGATACGCAGTATTTT. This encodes CASSQDLAAGGTDTQYF.

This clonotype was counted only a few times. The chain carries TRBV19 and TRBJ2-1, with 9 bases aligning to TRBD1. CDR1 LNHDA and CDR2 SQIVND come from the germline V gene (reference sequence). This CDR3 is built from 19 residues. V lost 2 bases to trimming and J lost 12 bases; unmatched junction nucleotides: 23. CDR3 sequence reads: CASSIIIDGGQGNPWGQFF. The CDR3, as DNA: TGTGCCAGTAGTATAATAATCGATGGGGGACAGGGTAACCCTTGGGGGCAGTTCTTC.

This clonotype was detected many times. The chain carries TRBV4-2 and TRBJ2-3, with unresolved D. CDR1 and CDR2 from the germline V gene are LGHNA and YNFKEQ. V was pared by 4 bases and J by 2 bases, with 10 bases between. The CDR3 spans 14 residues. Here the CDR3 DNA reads TGTGCCAGCAGCCCCCTCGTCCTCACAGATACGCAGTATTTT. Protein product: CASSPLVLTDTQYF.

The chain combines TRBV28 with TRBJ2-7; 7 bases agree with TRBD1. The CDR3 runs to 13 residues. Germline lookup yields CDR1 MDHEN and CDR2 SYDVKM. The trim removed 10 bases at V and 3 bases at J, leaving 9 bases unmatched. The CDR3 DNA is TGTGCCACGCTGAGGGGGCGCGACTACGAGCAGTACTTC. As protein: CATLRGRDYEQYF.